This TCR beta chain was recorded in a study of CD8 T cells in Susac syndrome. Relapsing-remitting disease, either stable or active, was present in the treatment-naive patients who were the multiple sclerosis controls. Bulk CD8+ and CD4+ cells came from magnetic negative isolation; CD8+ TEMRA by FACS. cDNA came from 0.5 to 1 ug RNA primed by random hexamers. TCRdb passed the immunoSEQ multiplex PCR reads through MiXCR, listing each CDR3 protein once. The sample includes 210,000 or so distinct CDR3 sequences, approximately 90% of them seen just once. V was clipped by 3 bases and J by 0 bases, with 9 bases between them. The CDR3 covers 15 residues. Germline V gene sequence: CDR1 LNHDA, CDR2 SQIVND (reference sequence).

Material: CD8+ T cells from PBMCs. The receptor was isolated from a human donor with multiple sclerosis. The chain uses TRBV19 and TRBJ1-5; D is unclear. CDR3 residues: CASSIRSSSNQPQHF. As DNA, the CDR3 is TGTGCCAGTAGTATTCGGAGTAGTAGCAATCAGCCCCAGCATTTT.